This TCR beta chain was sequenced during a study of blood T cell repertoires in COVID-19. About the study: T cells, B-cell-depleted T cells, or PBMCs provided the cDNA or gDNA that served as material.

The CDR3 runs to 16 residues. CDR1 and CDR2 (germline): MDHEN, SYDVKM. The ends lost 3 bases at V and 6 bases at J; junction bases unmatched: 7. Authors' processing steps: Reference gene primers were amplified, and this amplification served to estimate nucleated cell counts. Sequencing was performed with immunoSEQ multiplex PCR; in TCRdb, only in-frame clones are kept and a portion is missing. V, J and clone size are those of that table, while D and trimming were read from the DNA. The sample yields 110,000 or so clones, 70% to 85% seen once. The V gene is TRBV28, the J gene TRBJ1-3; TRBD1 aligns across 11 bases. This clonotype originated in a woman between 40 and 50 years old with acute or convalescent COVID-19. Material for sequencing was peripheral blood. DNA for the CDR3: TGTGCCAGCAGTTTTGGCTCGGGACAGGGGGAAAACACCATATATTTT. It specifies CASSFGSGQGENTIYF.